Included here is one TCR beta chain sequence, with context. Reverse transcription used about 0.45 to 1 ug RNA and random hexamers. TCRdb called the immunoSEQ multiplex PCR reads again in MiXCR, with one record for every CDR3 protein. The sample shows around 120,000 distinct CDR3 sequences, 90% to 95% of them seen only once. The data are from a study of CD8 T cells in Susac syndrome. The length of the CDR3 is 16 residues. CDR1 is SGHNT and CDR2 is YYREEE in the germline V gene (reference sequence). After removal of 4 bases from V and 4 bases from J, the junction contained 12 bases not matched to a gene.

The V gene is TRBV5-4, the J gene TRBJ2-3; TRBD1 aligns across 7 bases. The source of this sequence is a human donor with multiple sclerosis. The sequencing input was CD4+ T cells from PBMCs. This CDR3 reads CASSTTLTGLADTQYF. The DNA of the CDR3 is TGTGCCAGCAGCACGACTCTGACAGGGTTGGCAGATACGCAGTATTTT.